This T cell receptor beta chain comes out of a study of blood T cell repertoires in COVID-19. Study in general: Samples of COVID-19 (acute and convalescent) were obtained from the United States, Italy and Spain. In each case, the material was cDNA or gDNA derived from T cells, B-cell-depleted T cells, or PBMCs.

The CDR3 totals 14 residues. From germline, CDR1 is LNHDA and CDR2 SQIVND (reference sequence). The ends were cut back, 5 bases at V and 3 bases at J, with 14 bases in the middle. Under the authors' procedure: Nucleated cell number was recorded as an estimate derived from reference gene primer amplification. TCRdb's table, derived via immunoSEQ multiplex PCR, lists solely in-frame clones and lacks some. V and J calls plus clone size are reproduced from that table; the DNA served to infer D and trimming. The table records about 280,000 clones, around 90% of them present only once. The origin of this receptor is a woman in her forties or fifties who had recovered from COVID-19. The chain joins TRBV19 to TRBJ2-7; D possibly corresponds to TRBD1 (5 bases). The specimen was peripheral blood. In DNA, the CDR3 is TGTGCCAGTAGTCCCGGACACGTATACTACGAGCAGTACTTC. Protein: CASSPGHVYYEQYF.